This entry lists 32 T cell receptor beta chains sequenced from one sample in a study of PD-L1 blockade in urothelial cancer. TCRdb's copy holds only in-frame clones and misses some; the assay was immunoSEQ multiplex PCR. The table lists 70,000 to 90,000 clones, more than 75% of them singletons, with over 7.5% in the top ten. This material consisted of PBMCs, taken around atezolizumab (anti-PD-L1) treatment. The receptors were gathered from an older man with urothelial cancer.

This clone was seen a handful of times. The chain combines TRBV21-1 with TRBJ1-2. TRBV21-1 is designated a pseudogene. The CDR3 sequence is 17 residues long. CDR3 sequence reads: CASSKLRFRGEDYGYTF. The CDR3 nucleotides read TGTGCCAGCAGCAAATTGAGGTTTCGAGGGGAGGACTATGGCTACACCTTC.

This chain links TRBV27 with TRBJ2-7; D uncertain. Germline V gives CDR1 MNHEY, CDR2 SMNVEV (reference sequence). The CDR3 has 10 residues. The V end was cut by 5 bases, the J end by 3 bases, with 2 bases between. CDR3: CASSLYEQYF. The CDR3 coding sequence is TGTGCCAGCAGTCTCTACGAGCAGTACTTC.

The rearrangement links TRBV18 to TRBJ2-2; D possibly corresponds to TRBD1 (5 bases). The germline V and J ends were trimmed by 5 bases and 0 bases, with 13 bases remaining between them. Germline loops: CDR1 KGHSH, CDR2 LQKENI. The CDR3 loop spans 16 amino acids. The CDR3 protein is CASSSQDNANTGELFF. The CDR3 DNA reads TGTGCCAGCTCATCACAGGACAACGCGAACACCGGGGAGCTGTTTTTT.

This clone was recorded a few times. The V gene is TRBV10-2, the J gene TRBJ2-2, with D maybe TRBD1 (6 bases). Per germline, CDR1 WSHSY and CDR2 SAAADI. CDR3 length: 13 residues. Trimming shortened V by 7 bases and J by 4 bases, and 10 bases separated the two germline ends. This CDR3 reads CASNDRTTGELFF. The CDR3 DNA sequence: TGCGCCAGCAACGACAGGACCACCGGGGAGCTGTTTTTT.

The rearrangement joins TRBV12-1 to TRBJ1-5; the table's TRBD1 call for D was not verified on the DNA. TRBV12-1 corresponds to a pseudogene. This CDR3 contains 16 residues. The CDR3 sequence is CASSFSGGRNNQPQHF. DNA for the CDR3: TGTGCCAGCAGCTTCTCAGGGGGGAGAAACAATCAGCCCCAGCATTTT.

The chain combines TRBV30 with TRBJ1-3; D is perhaps TRBD1 (6 bases). This CDR3 contains 16 residues. Germline CDR1 and CDR2: GTSNPN and SVGIG (reference sequence). The ends were cut back, 3 bases at V and 0 bases at J, with 15 bases in the middle. CDR3 sequence (DNA): TGTGCCTGGAGCGCAACAGCGACAGGCTCTGGAAACACCATATATTTT. This codes for CAWSATATGSGNTIYF.

This sequence joins TRBV7-2 and TRBJ1-5, with TRBD1 identical over 8 bases. The CDR3 loop spans 15 amino acids. The J segment lost 3 bases and the V segment lost 5 bases, leaving 6 bases of the junction unmatched. Germline V CDR1 and CDR2: SGHTA, FQGNSA. The CDR3 DNA reads as TGTGCCAGCAGCCCGACAGGGGCCACCAATCAGCCCCAGCATTTT. It yields the protein CASSPTGATNQPQHF.

The sample holds one count of this clone. The chain combines TRBV5-1 with TRBJ1-1, with 10 bases that match TRBD1. Germline trimming cut 4 bases from V and 11 bases from J; bases unmatched to any gene: 14. The CDR3 covers 15 residues. Germline V gene sequence: CDR1 SGHRS, CDR2 YFSETQ. The CDR3 loop is CASSRLGQGGSIAFF. CDR3 nucleotides: TGCGCCAGCAGCAGGTTAGGACAGGGGGGATCAATTGCTTTCTTT.

The rearrangement uses TRBV19 and TRBJ2-7; TRBD2 matches 11 bases. CDR1 is LNHDA, CDR2 SQIVND, per germline (reference sequence). The V gene end was trimmed by 6 bases and the J gene end by 2 bases; junction bases not matched to a gene: 6. The CDR3 has 15 residues. The CDR3 protein is CASSPLAGEAYEQYF. DNA of the CDR3: TGTGCCAGTAGCCCACTAGCGGGAGAGGCCTACGAGCAGTACTTC.

The J gene is TRBJ1-2, the V gene TRBV5-6; perhaps TRBD1 as D (6 bases). The V gene lost 4 bases and the J gene lost 0 bases, with 13 bases spanning the gap. Germline V gene sequence: CDR1 SGHDT, CDR2 YYEEEE. The CDR3 has 15 residues. For the CDR3, the DNA is TGTGCCAGCAGCCTTCTCAACAGGGCTAACTATGGCTACACCTTC. It translates to CASSLLNRANYGYTF. Drawing the rest from reference TRBV5-6 and TRBJ1-2, the complete variable domain is DAGVTQSPTHLIKTRGQQVTLRCSPKSGHDTVSWYQQALGQGPQFIFQYYEEEERQRGNFPDRFSGHQFPNYSSELNVNALLLGDSALYLCASSLLNRANYGYTFGSGTRLTVV.

This clone showed up just a few times. The V call is TRBV19, the J call TRBJ2-5, with TRBD1 as a possible D gene (7 bases). This CDR3 is built from 15 residues. Deletions cut 3 bases from V and 4 bases from J, with 15 bases between. Germline-derived CDR1 and CDR2 are LNHDA and SQIVND (reference sequence). The CDR3 nucleotides are TGTGCCAGTAGTATGTTGCAGGGGGGAGGAGAGACCCAGTACTTC. Encoded protein: CASSMLQGGGETQYF.

This clone was seen only once. This chain uses TRBV19 with TRBJ2-3; D perhaps matches TRBD1 (6 bases). V lost 1 base and J lost 4, with 15 bases in between. Germline CDR1 is LNHDA and CDR2 is SQIVND (reference sequence). The CDR3 length is 16 residues. CDR3 DNA: TGTGCCAGTAGTATAGTACGGACAGTGGCCCCAGATACGCAGTATTTT. Protein sequence: CASSIVRTVAPDTQYF.

The V gene is TRBV30, the J gene TRBJ1-5; 7 nucleotides agree with TRBD1. V shed 0 bases, J shed 0 bases, and the junction held 2 bases outside the gene matches. CDR3 size: 15 residues. The germline V gene encodes CDR1 GTSNPN and CDR2 SVGIG (reference sequence). CDR3 sequence (DNA): TGTGCCTGGAGTGTAGGGACAGATAGCAATCAGCCCCAGCATTTT. Translation: CAWSVGTDSNQPQHF.

J is TRBJ2-5 and V is TRBV2; a weak D match, TRBD2 (5 bases). There are 14 residues in the CDR3. V lost 7 bases and J lost 5, with 17 bases in between. Germline V gene data show CDR1 as SNHLY and CDR2 as FYNNEI. The CDR3 nucleotides are TGTGCCAGCAAAAGAGGGCAGGTTCGGGAGACCCAGTACTTC. Protein: CASKRGQVRETQYF.

About this clone: This specimen includes other DNA sequences encoding the same CDR3. This rearrangement joins TRBV11-2 to TRBJ2-3; D is possibly TRBD2 (5 bases). This CDR3 has 13 residues. Looked up from germline, CDR1 is SGHAT and CDR2 is FQNNGV. V was clipped by 5 bases and J by 6 bases, with 12 bases between them. The chain's CDR3 is CASSPRTEDTQYF. CDR3 nucleotides: TGTGCCAGCAGCCCCCGGACTGAGGATACGCAGTATTTT.

This clone was counted at least ten times. Compared with germline, one end of the junction differs, possibly owing to a read error. The chain is built from TRBV7-9 and TRBJ2-7, with 9 bases identical to TRBD1. The CDR3 is 14 amino acids. Germline V CDR1 and CDR2: SEHNR, FQNEAQ (reference sequence). This CDR3 is CASSPTPPGQGIPF. The CDR3, as DNA: TGTGCCAGCAGCCCCACCCCTCCGGGACAGGGAATCCCCTTC. Using reference TRBV7-9 and TRBJ2-7 for the parts outside the CDR3, the full variable domain is DTGVSQNPRHKITKRGQNVTFRCDPISEHNRLYWYRQTLGQGPEFLTYFQNEAQLEKSRLLSDRFSAERPKGSFSTLEIQRTEQGDSAMYLCASSPTPPGQGIPFGPGTRLTVT.

This chain links TRBV7-3 with TRBJ2-1; 7 bases agree with TRBD2. The CDR3 runs 14 residues. Per the germline V gene, CDR1 is SGHTA and CDR2 is FQGTGA. The V gene end was trimmed by 3 bases and the J gene end by 7 bases; junction bases not matched to a gene: 6. CDR3 sequence (DNA): TGTGCCAGCAGCTTGGGCGGGAGTGGGAATGAGCAGTTCTTC. Translating it yields CASSLGGSGNEQFF.

The chain links TRBV19 to TRBJ2-1; 13 nucleotides align to TRBD2. V dropped 6 bases and J dropped 4; count of bases not matched to a gene: 3. The CDR3 is made up of 15 amino acids. Germline CDR1 reads LNHDA; CDR2 reads SQIVND (reference sequence). CDR3 residues: CASRGLAGTYNEQFF. CDR3 bases: TGTGCCAGTAGGGGACTAGCGGGAACGTACAATGAGCAGTTCTTC.

The chain couples TRBV6-1 to TRBJ2-7, with a possible D match to TRBD1 (6 bases). The V gene's germline CDR1 is MNHNS and CDR2 SASEGT. V lost 6 bases and J lost 4, with 19 bases in between. This CDR3 has 15 residues. CDR3 region: CASRIETGIPYEQYF. In nucleotides, the CDR3 is TGTGCCAGCAGAATTGAAACAGGGATCCCATACGAGCAGTACTTC.

This chain uses TRBV6-1 with TRBJ2-5, with 7 bases fitting TRBD1. Germline CDR1 MNHNS, CDR2 SASEGT. CDR3 length: 15 residues. V lost 0 bases to trimming and J lost 5 bases; unmatched junction nucleotides: 6. This CDR3 is CASSEARDRLETQYF. The CDR3 nucleotides read TGTGCCAGCAGTGAAGCGAGGGACAGATTGGAGACCCAGTACTTC.

The CDR3 bases are TGTGCCAGCAGCGAGGGACTAGCGGGAGGGCCCGGGTTCTTC. The encoded protein is CASSEGLAGGPGFF. This chain links TRBV7-9 with TRBJ2-1; TRBD2 aligns across 16 bases. The CDR3 is 14 amino acids. The germline gives CDR1 SEHNR, CDR2 FQNEAQ (reference sequence). Germline trimming cut 5 bases from V and 15 bases from J; bases unmatched to any gene: 7.

This sequence joins TRBV11-3 and TRBJ1-1; maybe TRBD1 (6 bases). The CDR3 totals 14 residues. Per germline, CDR1 SGHNT and CDR2 YENEEA. V lost 1 base and J lost 5, with 11 bases in between. The CDR3 region has the DNA TGTGCCAGCAGCTTAGTACAGGGTCCGACTGAAGCTTTCTTT. This translates into CASSLVQGPTEAFF.

The chain employs TRBV4-1 and TRBJ2-1; tentative D call: TRBD2 (5 bases). CDR1 and CDR2 (germline): MGHRA, YSYEKL. This CDR3 spans 15 amino acids. The V end lost 1 base, the J end lost 2 bases, and 9 bases lay between the germline ends. This CDR3 is CASSQGGSAYNEQFF. CDR3 nucleotide sequence: TGCGCCAGCAGCCAAGGAGGGAGCGCCTACAATGAGCAGTTCTTC.

The chain links TRBV7-9 to TRBJ1-1, with D possibly TRBD1 on 5 matching bases. Germline V gene sequence: CDR1 SEHNR, CDR2 FQNEAQ (reference sequence). CDR3 size: 14 residues. V was trimmed by 5 bases and J by 4 bases, leaving 14 bases between them. CDR3 nucleotides: TGTGCCAGCAGCCCAGGGTCGGGCAGCACTGAAGCTTTCTTT. It specifies CASSPGSGSTEAFF. Drawing the rest from reference TRBV7-9 and TRBJ1-1, the complete variable domain is DTGVSQNPRHKITKRGQNVTFRCDPISEHNRLYWYRQTLGQGPEFLTYFQNEAQLEKSRLLSDRFSAERPKGSFSTLEIQRTEQGDSAMYLCASSPGSGSTEAFFGQGTRLTVV.

V gene TRBV2 combines with J gene TRBJ2-1, with TRBD2 as a possible D gene (5 bases). The CDR3 covers 14 residues. Trimming left V 8 bases short and J 2 bases short, with 13 bases between. In germline, CDR1 is SNHLY, CDR2 FYNNEI. The DNA for the CDR3 is TGTGCCAGCTCCCCAAACGGGGCCTACAATGAGCAGTTCTTC. Translation gives CASSPNGAYNEQFF.

Of note for this clone: Other DNA sequences in this sample translate to the same CDR3. This chain connects TRBV19 to TRBJ2-7; 8 nucleotides match TRBD2. J was trimmed by 1 base and V by 4 bases; bases with no gene match: 3. In germline, CDR1 is LNHDA, CDR2 SQIVND (reference sequence). CDR3 size: 14 residues. The CDR3 nucleotides are TGTGCCAGTAGTAGAACTAGCGGATCCTACGAGCAGTACTTC. Its translation: CASSRTSGSYEQYF.

This chain uses TRBV11-3 with TRBJ2-1, with TRBD2 matching over 11 bases. Germline V lookup: CDR1 SGHNT, CDR2 YENEEA. This CDR3 spans 15 amino acids. V gave up 5 bases and J gave up 9 bases; unmatched junction bases: 9. Here the CDR3 reads CASSPLAGGPGEQFF. The CDR3, as DNA: TGTGCCAGCAGCCCTTTAGCGGGAGGGCCGGGTGAGCAGTTCTTC.

The CDR3 loop is CASSQERAQANTEAFF. The CDR3 DNA follows: TGCGCCAGCAGCCAAGAGAGGGCCCAGGCGAACACTGAAGCTTTCTTT. This chain links TRBV4-1 with TRBJ1-1; D is ambiguous. The germline CDR1 and CDR2 sequences are MGHRA and YSYEKL. This CDR3 is 16 amino acids long. With 0 bases removed from V and 1 base from J, the gap between germline ends came to 12 bases.

CDR3 amino acids: CASSLGLAGSYEQYF. As DNA, the CDR3 is TGTGCCAGCAGCTTAGGACTAGCGGGATCCTACGAGCAGTACTTC. The V and J genes are TRBV7-8 and TRBJ2-7, with 11 bases fitting TRBD2. The CDR3 sequence is 15 residues long. Trimming took 1 base from V and 1 from J; bases not matched to a gene: 0. In germline, CDR1 is SGHVS, CDR2 FQNEAQ.

The chain has TRBV14 and TRBJ1-1, with a weak D call TRBD1 (5 bases). V was trimmed by 0 bases and J by 4 bases, leaving 15 bases between them. Looked up from germline, CDR1 is SGHDN and CDR2 is FVKESK. The CDR3 is 16 amino acids. CDR3 bases: TGTGCCAGCAGCCAAGATCTTCCGGGGGTGGGCACTGAAGCTTTCTTT. It codes for CASSQDLPGVGTEAFF.

The V call is TRBV10-2, the J call TRBJ2-7; 8 nucleotides match TRBD1. J gave up 3 bases and V 11 bases, and 6 bases lay outside the gene matches. CDR1 and CDR2 from the germline V gene are WSHSY and SAAADI. The CDR3 extends over 12 amino acids. The CDR3 DNA reads TGCGCCGTACAGGGGGTCGACTACGAGCAGTACTTC. It specifies CAVQGVDYEQYF.

This clone came up many times. The chain combines TRBV6-5 with TRBJ1-2, with D unresolved. Germline V gene lookup returns CDR1 MNHEY and CDR2 SVGAGI. This CDR3 spans 13 amino acids. Trimming took 6 bases from V and 3 from J, leaving 11 bases between them. The CDR3 spells CASRPDTDYGYTF. The CDR3 DNA is TGTGCCAGCAGGCCCGACACGGACTATGGCTACACCTTC.